These 32 T cell receptor beta chains were sequenced from one sample in a study of sequential checkpoint blockade in melanoma. Sequenced by immunoSEQ multiplex PCR; TCRdb stores in-frame clones only, minus some. The data hold about 17,000 clones, with around 70% observed a single time. Treatment denoted: randomized to nivolumab then ipilimumab (arm A) or the reverse (arm B). The sequencing used CD8+ T cells sorted from blood (inferred from file names), collected from a patient given nivolumab and ipilimumab in sequence. Receptor source: a human donor with melanoma.

There are a few counts of this clone. CDR3 nucleotides: TGTGCCAGCAGTCCCCAATTGGACAGAACCGAGCAGTACGTC. Its protein product is CASSPQLDRTEQYV. This rearrangement joins TRBV28 to TRBJ2-7; possibly TRBD1 for D (6 bases). V was shortened by 5 bases and J by 6 bases, with 17 bases between the two germline ends. Germline-derived CDR1 and CDR2 are MDHEN and SYDVKM. CDR3 length equals 14 residues.

The chain has TRBV5-1 and TRBJ1-2; D might be TRBD1 (5 bases). CDR1 SGHRS and CDR2 YFSETQ come from the germline V gene. This CDR3 has 17 residues. Trimming cost V 0 bases and J 8 bases, with 23 bases left between them. Here the CDR3 DNA reads TGCGCCAGCAGCTTGGAAGGTTTCGGGGGAGAAGTAGACGGCTACACCTTC. Residues: CASSLEGFGGEVDGYTF.

This clone was picked up a small number of times. This chain connects TRBV6-5 to TRBJ2-5, with D possibly being TRBD1 (6 bases). Germline V gene lookup returns CDR1 MNHEY and CDR2 SVGAGI. Trimming left V 7 bases short and J 1 base short, with 13 bases between. The length of the CDR3 is 14 residues. The CDR3 region is CASTLTGPQETQYF. The CDR3 DNA is TGTGCCAGCACTTTGACAGGCCCCCAAGAGACCCAGTACTTC.

The chain couples TRBV7-3 to TRBJ1-2; D is possibly TRBD1 (6 bases). The V end was cut by 3 bases, the J end by 4 bases, with 9 bases between. CDR1 is SGHTA, CDR2 FQGTGA, per germline. The CDR3 loop spans 13 amino acids. CDR3 loop: CASSFGGTYGYTF. The CDR3 bases are TGTGCCAGCAGCTTTGGGGGCACCTATGGCTACACCTTC.

The chain combines TRBV19 with TRBJ2-7; the match to TRBD2 covers 9 bases. The CDR3 length is 15 residues. V dropped 1 base and J dropped 5; count of bases not matched to a gene: 6. Germline CDR1 is LNHDA and CDR2 is SQIVND (reference sequence). CDR3 amino acids: CASSIARGGLDEQYF. The CDR3 coding sequence is TGTGCCAGTAGTATAGCGCGGGGGGGCCTGGACGAGCAGTACTTC.

This clone has a handful of counts. The V gene is TRBV4-3, the J gene TRBJ1-3; 10 bases map to TRBD1. V gave up 3 bases and J gave up 2 bases; unmatched junction bases: 4. Looked up from germline, CDR1 is LGHNA and CDR2 is YSLEER. This CDR3 is built from 16 residues. The CDR3 DNA reads as TGCGCCAGCAGCCAGGACGGGACAGGGGCTGGAAACACCATATATTTT. Its translation is CASSQDGTGAGNTIYF.

The chain recombines TRBV6-5 with TRBJ1-2, with TRBD1 as a possible D gene (6 bases). The CDR3 is made up of 14 amino acids. Per the germline V gene, CDR1 is MNHEY and CDR2 is SVGAGI. V lost 0 bases and J lost 3, with 8 bases in between. The CDR3 sequence is CASSYSQGHYGYTF. DNA of the CDR3: TGTGCCAGCAGTTACTCACAGGGTCACTATGGCTACACCTTC.

This clone was detected only once. The DNA for the CDR3 is TGTGCCAGCAGCTTAGACAGAAGTTTTGATGAGACCCAGTACTTC. It codes for CASSLDRSFDETQYF. This sequence joins TRBV7-9 and TRBJ2-5; D unclear. CDR1 and CDR2 (germline): SEHNR, FQNEAQ (reference sequence). V was trimmed by 1 base and J by 5 bases, leaving 14 bases between them. CDR3 size: 15 residues.

V is TRBV7-9 and J is TRBJ2-5, with 7 positions matching TRBD1. CDR3 length: 16 amino acids. Germline-derived CDR1 and CDR2 are SEHNR and FQNEAQ (reference sequence). The J segment lost 4 bases and the V segment lost 4 bases, leaving 12 bases of the junction unmatched. The CDR3 region has the DNA TGTGCCAGCAGCTATCCCGACAGGGTCAATCGAGAGACCCAGTACTTC. It codes for CASSYPDRVNRETQYF.

The J gene is TRBJ2-5, the V gene TRBV6-6, with a possible D match to TRBD2 (5 bases). Germline V gene data show CDR1 as MNHNY and CDR2 as SVGAGI (reference sequence). Trimming took 2 bases from V and 5 from J, leaving 15 bases between them. There are 15 residues in the CDR3. DNA of the CDR3: TGTGCCAGCAGTTACGAGGTAGAGGGTTGGGAGACCCAGTACTTC. Its protein is CASSYEVEGWETQYF.

The table lists this clone with a few counts. The chain joins TRBV21-1 to TRBJ2-7; the table's D call of TRBD2 was not tested on the DNA. TRBV21-1 is a pseudogene locus. The CDR3 has 16 residues. This CDR3 reads CASSKAVATRLDEQYF. The DNA for the CDR3 is TGTGCCAGCAGCAAAGCGGTAGCTACACGGTTAGACGAGCAGTACTTC.

The V and J genes are TRBV6-1 and TRBJ2-7; maybe TRBD1 (6 bases). From germline, CDR1 is MNHNS and CDR2 SASEGT. The length of the CDR3 is 11 residues. Trimming stripped 5 bases from V and 6 bases from J, with 8 bases between. The CDR3 protein is CASSTGSEQYV. DNA of the CDR3: TGTGCCAGCAGTACAGGGTCCGAGCAGTACGTC.

This clone is a singleton in its sample. The chain combines TRBV11-2 with TRBJ2-1; weak D call: TRBD1 (6 bases). Germline assignment: CDR1 SGHAT and CDR2 FQNNGV. V gave up 5 bases and J gave up 3 bases, with 14 bases separating them. This CDR3 spans 15 amino acids. CDR3 sequence (DNA): TGTGCCAGCAGCATTCCCCTGGACAGCTACAATGAGCAGTTCTTC. It codes for CASSIPLDSYNEQFF.

This clone was seen a few times. This rearrangement joins TRBV15 to TRBJ1-6; D might be TRBD1 (6 bases). Trimming stripped 4 bases from V and 0 bases from J, with 13 bases between. The length of the CDR3 is 17 residues. Germline CDR1 LNHNV, CDR2 YYDKDF (reference sequence). CDR3 in amino acids: CATSKGTPSSYNSPLHF. The CDR3 nucleotides read TGTGCCACCAGCAAGGGGACACCAAGCTCCTATAATTCACCCCTCCACTTT.

The chain uses TRBV27 and TRBJ2-3; TRBD2 aligns across 7 bases. CDR1 and CDR2 from the germline V gene are MNHEY and SMNVEV (reference sequence). V lost 7 bases, J lost 0 bases, and 4 bases stayed unmatched. The CDR3 is 14 residues long. CDR3 in amino acids: CASTAGGSTDTQYF. The CDR3 bases are TGTGCCAGCACCGCCGGGGGGAGCACAGATACGCAGTATTTT.

This chain connects TRBV9 to TRBJ2-1; D is unclear. The V gene lost 4 bases and the J gene lost 8 bases, with 7 bases spanning the gap. The germline V gene has CDR1 SGDLS and CDR2 YYNGEE. CDR3 size: 11 residues. The CDR3 DNA follows: TGTGCCAGCAGCCAGAATGATGAGCAGTTCTTC. It yields the protein CASSQNDEQFF.

The chain couples TRBV7-6 to TRBJ1-2; D ambiguous. V gave up 0 bases and J gave up 1 base, with 3 bases separating them. The CDR3 consists of 13 residues. The germline V gene has CDR1 SGHVS and CDR2 FNYEAQ. The chain's CDR3 is CASSLASNYGYTF. The CDR3, as DNA: TGTGCCAGCAGCTTAGCGAGTAACTATGGCTACACCTTC.

This clone was seen a single time. CDR3 protein: CASSQVDGLEQFF. CDR3 coding DNA: TGTGCCAGCAGCCAAGTCGATGGGCTTGAGCAGTTCTTC. V is TRBV9 and J is TRBJ2-1; D is unresolved. CDR1 and CDR2 (germline): SGDLS, YYNGEE. V shed 4 bases and J shed 9 bases, with 14 bases lying between them. This CDR3 spans 13 amino acids.

The chain has TRBV9 and TRBJ2-3; no firm D call. The V gene's germline CDR1 is SGDLS and CDR2 YYNGEE. The CDR3 has 12 residues. V lost 0 bases and J 4 bases, leaving 3 bases between the germline ends. The CDR3 DNA sequence: TGTGCCAGCAGCGTAGTCTCAGATACGCAGTATTTT. Protein product: CASSVVSDTQYF.

With regard to this clone: At one boundary the junction diverges from the germline segment, which might be a read error. The chain has TRBV2 and TRBJ2-2; D is perhaps TRBD1 (5 bases). Germline V gene lookup returns CDR1 SNHLY and CDR2 FYNNEI. The CDR3 has 14 residues. CDR3 bases: TGTGCCAGGAAGACAGACTCGAACACCAGGGAGCTGTTTTTT. This encodes CARKTDSNTRELFF. The entire variable domain, with the rest obtained from reference TRBV2 and TRBJ2-2, is as follows: EPEVTQTPSHQVTQMGQEVILRCVPISNHLYFYWYRQILGQKVEFLVSFYNNEISEKSEIFDDQFSVERPDGSNFTLKIRSTKLEDSAMYFCARKTDSNTRELFFGEGSRLTVL.

The chain carries TRBV14 and TRBJ2-2; D remains unclear. Trimming removed 3 bases from V and 1 base from J, with 6 bases in between. CDR1 is SGHDN and CDR2 is FVKESK in the germline V gene. This CDR3 region has 14 residues. CDR3 protein: CASSHLMNTGELFF. As DNA, the CDR3 is TGTGCCAGCAGCCATCTAATGAACACCGGGGAGCTGTTTTTT.

This sequence joins TRBV27 and TRBJ1-1; the D is unclear. Trimming removed 2 bases at V and 1 base at J, with 5 bases between. Germline V gene data show CDR1 as MNHEY and CDR2 as SMNVEV (reference sequence). The CDR3 covers 13 residues. The CDR3 coding sequence is TGTGCCAGCAGTTTAGGCCCGAACACTGAAGCTTTCTTT. Amino acid sequence: CASSLGPNTEAFF.

This clone was seen only a few times. For the CDR3, the DNA is TGTGCCAGCAGTTCCTACGAGGTAGGAACATTTTATAATTCACCCCTCCACTTT. Translating it yields CASSSYEVGTFYNSPLHF. The chain employs TRBV7-9 and TRBJ1-6; no clear D. The germline V and J ends were trimmed by 6 bases and 4 bases, with 22 bases remaining between them. The CDR3 extends over 18 amino acids. The germline CDR1 and CDR2 sequences are SEHNR and FQNEAQ (reference sequence). The entire variable domain, with the rest obtained from reference TRBV7-9 and TRBJ1-6, is as follows: DTGVSQNPRHKITKRGQNVTFRCDPISEHNRLYWYRQTLGQGPEFLTYFQNEAQLEKSRLLSDRFSAERPKGSFSTLEIQRTEQGDSAMYLCASSSYEVGTFYNSPLHFGNGTRLTVT.

This clone turned up a few times. The gene calls are TRBV6-5 and TRBJ1-2; 7 bases fit TRBD1. Germline V gene data show CDR1 as MNHEY and CDR2 as SVGAGI. V was pared by 2 bases and J by 4 bases, with 4 bases of the junction left unmatched. The CDR3 contains 14 residues. The CDR3 loop reads CASSYRGQTYGYTF. The CDR3 coding sequence is TGTGCCAGCAGTTACCGGGGACAGACCTATGGCTACACCTTC.

This chain uses TRBV4-3 with TRBJ1-2, with D uncertain. V dropped 6 bases and J dropped 2 bases, with 16 bases sitting between them. CDR3 length: 15 amino acids. Germline V gene data show CDR1 as LGHNA and CDR2 as YSLEER. CDR3 nucleotide sequence: TGCGCCAGCAGTCCCAGCCGGCTGCGGAACTATGGCTACACCTTC. Protein: CASSPSRLRNYGYTF.

The gene calls are TRBV4-3 and TRBJ1-1; D may be TRBD1 (5 bases). The V gene's germline CDR1 is LGHNA and CDR2 YSLEER. The CDR3 has 14 amino acids. V was shortened by 1 base and J by 1 base, with 7 bases between the two germline ends. The CDR3 DNA reads as TGCGCCAGCAGCCAAGTGGGGCAGAACACTGAAGCTTTCTTT. It translates to CASSQVGQNTEAFF.

This chain links TRBV5-6 with TRBJ2-7, with 11 bases that match TRBD2. The germline gives CDR1 SGHDT, CDR2 YYEEEE. The CDR3 is made up of 15 amino acids. V lost 4 bases to trimming and J lost 5 bases; unmatched junction nucleotides: 8. The CDR3, as DNA: TGTGCCAGCAGCGGTTTAGCGGGGGGGCGGCACGAGCAGTACTTC. Amino acids: CASSGLAGGRHEQYF.

This chain links TRBV2 with TRBJ1-1; TRBD1 is a possible D gene (5 bases). The CDR3 has 14 amino acids. Trimming left V 6 bases short and J 3 bases short, with 14 bases between. The germline gives CDR1 SNHLY, CDR2 FYNNEI. The CDR3 DNA is TGTGCCAGCAGATACACCGGGGGTTACACTGAAGCTTTCTTT. This gives the protein CASRYTGGYTEAFF. Together with reference TRBV2 and TRBJ1-1, the CDR3 gives the full variable domain: EPEVTQTPSHQVTQMGQEVILRCVPISNHLYFYWYRQILGQKVEFLVSFYNNEISEKSEIFDDQFSVERPDGSNFTLKIRSTKLEDSAMYFCASRYTGGYTEAFFGQGTRLTVV.

CDR3 in amino acids: CASSPPGPSGGVPQYF. The CDR3 region has the DNA TGTGCCAGCAGCCCACCGGGGCCTAGCGGGGGGGTCCCCCAGTACTTC. V gene TRBV7-9 combines with J gene TRBJ2-5, with 12 positions matching TRBD2. With V trimmed by 5 bases and J by 9 bases, 13 bases remained unmatched. Germline lookup yields CDR1 SEHNR and CDR2 FQNEAQ (reference sequence). The CDR3 is 16 residues long.

The chain employs TRBV9 and TRBJ2-2; 10 bases map to TRBD2. Germline trimming cut 4 bases from V and 0 bases from J; bases unmatched to any gene: 3. The CDR3 totals 16 residues. Germline assignment: CDR1 SGDLS and CDR2 YYNGEE. CDR3 protein: CASSPSGGSNTGELFF. The CDR3 bases are TGTGCCAGCAGCCCTAGCGGGGGCTCGAACACCGGGGAGCTGTTTTTT.

The chain joins TRBV25-1 to TRBJ1-1, with 7 bases aligning to TRBD1. This CDR3 comprises 13 residues. Germline V gives CDR1 MGHDK, CDR2 SYGVNS. V lost 3 bases to trimming and J lost 8 bases; unmatched junction nucleotides: 6. The CDR3 bases are TGTGCCAGCAGTGATCCTCCGGACAGGGAAGCTTTCTTT. Its translation is CASSDPPDREAFF. Full variable domain (remainder filled in from reference TRBV25-1 and TRBJ1-1): EADIYQTPRYLVIGTGKKITLECSQTMGHDKMYWYQQDPGMELHLIHYSYGVNSTEKGDLSSESTVSRIRTEHFPLTLESARPSHTSQYLCASSDPPDREAFFGQGTRLTVV.

J is TRBJ2-7 and V is TRBV6-1; 7 nucleotides align to TRBD1. CDR3 size: 12 residues. The V and J ends lost 6 bases and 4 bases, in that order; junction bases with no gene match: 3. The germline CDR1 and CDR2 sequences are MNHNS and SASEGT. The CDR3 nucleotides are TGTGCCAGCAGGCAACAGGGGTACGAGCAGTACGTC. Translated, it gives CASRQQGYEQYV.